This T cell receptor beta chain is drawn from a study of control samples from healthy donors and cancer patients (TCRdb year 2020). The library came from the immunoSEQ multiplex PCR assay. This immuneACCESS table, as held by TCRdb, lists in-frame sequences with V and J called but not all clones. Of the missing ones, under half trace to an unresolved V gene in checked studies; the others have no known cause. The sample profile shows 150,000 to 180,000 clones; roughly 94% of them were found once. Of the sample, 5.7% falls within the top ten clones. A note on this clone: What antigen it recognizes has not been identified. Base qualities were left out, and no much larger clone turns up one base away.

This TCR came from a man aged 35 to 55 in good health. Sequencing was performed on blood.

The nucleotide sequence is TGTGCCAGCAGCCCAAAGGTATGGGACAGGGTGAGGAATGACAATGAGCAGTTCTTC. Its product reads: CASSPKVWDRVRNDNEQFF. The rearrangement combines TRBV11-2 with TRBJ2-1, and 9 bases in between align with TRBD1. Inclusive of the bounding cysteine and phenylalanine, the CDR3 is 19 residues long. The read is trimmed to its CDR3 DNA, 57 bases read in frame from base 1. CDR1 SGHAT and CDR2 FQNNGV were looked up in the germline V gene. V is cut back by 5 bases and J by 5 bases, with 19 bases in the junction unmatched.